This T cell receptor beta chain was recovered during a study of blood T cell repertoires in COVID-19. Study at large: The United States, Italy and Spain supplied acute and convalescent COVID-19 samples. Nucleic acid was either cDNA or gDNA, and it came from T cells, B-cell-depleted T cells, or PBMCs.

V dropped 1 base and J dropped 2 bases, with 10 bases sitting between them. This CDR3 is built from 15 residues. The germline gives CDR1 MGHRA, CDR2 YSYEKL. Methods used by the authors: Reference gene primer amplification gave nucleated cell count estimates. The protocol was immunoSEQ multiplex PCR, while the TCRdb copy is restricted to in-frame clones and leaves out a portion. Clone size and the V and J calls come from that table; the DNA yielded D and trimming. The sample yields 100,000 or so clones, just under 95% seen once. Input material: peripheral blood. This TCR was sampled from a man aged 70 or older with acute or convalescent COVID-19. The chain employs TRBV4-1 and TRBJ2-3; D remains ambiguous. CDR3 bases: TGCGCCAGCAGCCAAGGGGCCTCCAACACAGATACGCAGTATTTT. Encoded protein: CASSQGASNTDTQYF.